The clone carrying this TCR beta chain has ten or more counts. Germline V gene data show CDR1 as MGHDK and CDR2 as SYGVNS. Trimming pared 3 bases from V and 5 bases from J, leaving 7 bases between. The CDR3 length is 12 residues. The time point was: sample taken at primary tumor resection. Sequencing was performed on whole RNA extracted from tumor and nontumor lung tissue, or from frozen PBMC, and the material was left unsorted. The data stem from a study of spatial heterogeneity in lung cancer. Background on the study: Beta-chain sequences were consistently detected more often than alpha-chain sequences.

MiXCR was run by TCRdb on the 5' RACE reads, yielding one entry per CDR3 protein. The table includes some 25,000 distinct CDR3 sequences, 9.5% to 15% detected once. The source was PBMCs, collected at surgery. The receptor was isolated from a female donor with early-stage non-small cell lung cancer. This chain connects TRBV25-1 to TRBJ1-1; D not certain. CDR3 in amino acids: CASSEGRTEAFF. The CDR3 DNA reads as TGTGCCAGCAGTGAGGGTAGGACTGAAGCTTTCTTT.